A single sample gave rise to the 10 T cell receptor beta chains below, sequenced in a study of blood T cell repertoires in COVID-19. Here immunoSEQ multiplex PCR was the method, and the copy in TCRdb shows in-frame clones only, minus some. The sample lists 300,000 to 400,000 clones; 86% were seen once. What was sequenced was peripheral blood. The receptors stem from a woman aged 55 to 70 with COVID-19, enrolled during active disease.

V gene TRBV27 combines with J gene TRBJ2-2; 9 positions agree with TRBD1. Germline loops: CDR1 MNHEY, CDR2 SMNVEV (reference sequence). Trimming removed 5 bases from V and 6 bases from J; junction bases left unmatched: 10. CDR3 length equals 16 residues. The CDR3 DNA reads TGTGCCAGCAGTAGCGGGACAGGGTGGTCAGCCGGGGAGCTGTTTTTT. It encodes CASSSGTGWSAGELFF.

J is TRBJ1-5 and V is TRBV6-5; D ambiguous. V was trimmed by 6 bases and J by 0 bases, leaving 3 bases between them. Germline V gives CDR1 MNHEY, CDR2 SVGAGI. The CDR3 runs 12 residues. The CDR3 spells CASSLSNQPQHF. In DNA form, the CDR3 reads TGTGCCAGCAGCCTTAGCAATCAGCCCCAGCATTTT.

CDR3 residues: CASRWQGGETQYF. The CDR3 DNA reads as TGTGCCAGTAGGTGGCAGGGAGGAGAGACCCAGTACTTC. This chain links TRBV19 with TRBJ2-5; D perhaps matches TRBD2 (6 bases). This CDR3 is 13 amino acids long. Germline lookup yields CDR1 LNHDA and CDR2 SQIVND (reference sequence). Between the trimmed V and J ends, which lost 6 bases and 4 bases, there was a span of 12 bases.

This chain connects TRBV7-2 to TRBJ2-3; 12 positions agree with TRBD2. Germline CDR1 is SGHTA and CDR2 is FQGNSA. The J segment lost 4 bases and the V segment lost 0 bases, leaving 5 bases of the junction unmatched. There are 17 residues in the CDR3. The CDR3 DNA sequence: TGTGCCAGCAGCTTAGCGCCTAGCGGGGGGGGTGCAGATACGCAGTATTTT. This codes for CASSLAPSGGGADTQYF.

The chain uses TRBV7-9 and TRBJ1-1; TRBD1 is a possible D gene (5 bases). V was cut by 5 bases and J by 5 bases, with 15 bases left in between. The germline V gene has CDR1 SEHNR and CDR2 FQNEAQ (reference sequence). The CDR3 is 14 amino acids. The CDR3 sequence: CASSPVTGLTEAFF. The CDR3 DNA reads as TGTGCCAGCAGCCCTGTGACGGGACTTACTGAAGCTTTCTTT.

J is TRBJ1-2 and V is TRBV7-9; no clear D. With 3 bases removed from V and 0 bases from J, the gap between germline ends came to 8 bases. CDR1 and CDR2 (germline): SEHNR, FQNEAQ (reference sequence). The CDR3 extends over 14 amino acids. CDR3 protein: CASSLAQANYGYTF. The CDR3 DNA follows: TGTGCCAGCAGCTTGGCCCAAGCTAACTATGGCTACACCTTC.

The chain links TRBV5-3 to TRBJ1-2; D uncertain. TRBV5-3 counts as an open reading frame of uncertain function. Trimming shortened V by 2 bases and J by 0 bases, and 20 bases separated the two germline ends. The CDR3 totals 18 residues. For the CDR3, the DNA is TGTGCCAGAAGCTTTGGAGACTCAGCGGACGCAACTAACTATGGCTACACCTTC. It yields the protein CARSFGDSADATNYGYTF.

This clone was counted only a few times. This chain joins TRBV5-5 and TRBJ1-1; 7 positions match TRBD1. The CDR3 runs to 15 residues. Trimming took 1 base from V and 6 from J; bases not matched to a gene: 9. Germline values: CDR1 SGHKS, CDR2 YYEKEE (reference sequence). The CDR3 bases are TGTGCCAGCAGCTTGAAGGACAGGACGATACCTGAAGCTTTCTTT. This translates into CASSLKDRTIPEAFF.

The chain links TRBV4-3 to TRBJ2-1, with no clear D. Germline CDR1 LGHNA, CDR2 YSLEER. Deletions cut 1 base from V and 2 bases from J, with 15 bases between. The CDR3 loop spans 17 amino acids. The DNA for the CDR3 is TGCGCCAGCAGCCAAGTCACAGTAGTCCTTACCTACAATGAGCAGTTCTTC. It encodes CASSQVTVVLTYNEQFF.

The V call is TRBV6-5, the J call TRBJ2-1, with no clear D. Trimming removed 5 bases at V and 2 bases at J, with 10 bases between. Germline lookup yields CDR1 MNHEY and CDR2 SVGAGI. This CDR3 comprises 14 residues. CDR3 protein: CASSPDQAYNEQFF. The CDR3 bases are TGTGCCAGCAGTCCCGACCAGGCCTACAATGAGCAGTTCTTC.